The clone carrying this T cell receptor (beta chain) was seen a handful of times. Its antigen remains unknown. Reverse transcribed after extraction, RNA yielded cDNA as the sequencing template. The protocol was immunoSEQ multiplex PCR, while the TCRdb copy is restricted to in-frame clones and leaves out a portion. Of about 200,000 clones in the sample, about 60% were seen once. The record originates from a study of CD8+ T cells in alopecia areata. The wider study: Twice a day, 5 to 10 mg of oral tofacitinib was administered to treated patients.

Germline trimming cut 2 bases from V and 7 bases from J; bases unmatched to any gene: 8. Germline V lookup: CDR1 ENHRY, CDR2 SYGVKD. The CDR3 sequence is 15 residues long. As to treatment: oral pan-JAK inhibitor, 5-10 mg twice daily. Study-level findings and limits: Patients shared TCRs less clearly than mice did, possibly owing to HLA.

The rearrangement joins TRBV10-3 to TRBJ1-1; TRBD1 matches at 9 bases. Sequencing was performed on CD4+ T cells sorted from blood, taken at week 4, from a patient treated with tofacitinib. The sequence was collected from a human donor with alopecia areata. The CDR3 spells CAISEGGQGRSEAFF. CDR3 nucleotides: TGTGCCATCAGTGAGGGGGGACAGGGTAGGAGTGAAGCTTTCTTT.